The 8 T cell receptor beta chains below were found in one sample sequenced in a study of blood T cell repertoires in COVID-19. The assay was immunoSEQ multiplex PCR, and TCRdb's table has in-frame clones only and misses some. The data hold under 200,000 clones, with around 85% observed a single time. Material: peripheral blood. These receptors were collected from a woman older than 75 with acute or convalescent COVID-19.

The gene calls are TRBV3-1 (or the pseudogene TRBV3-2) and TRBJ2-3; the match to TRBD1 covers 12 bases. The CDR3 is 16 amino acids. With V trimmed by 4 bases and J by 2 bases, 4 bases remained unmatched. Germline CDR1 reads LGHDT; CDR2 reads YNNKEL (reference sequence). The CDR3 sequence is CASSRGTGGITDTQYF. In DNA form, the CDR3 reads TGTGCCAGCAGCCGGGGGACAGGGGGCATCACAGATACGCAGTATTTT.

CDR3 protein: CATSMGQSHFGETQYF. The CDR3 nucleotides are TGTGCCACCAGCATGGGACAGTCCCACTTTGGGGAGACCCAGTACTTC. The chain uses TRBV24-1 and TRBJ2-5; TRBD1 aligns across 7 bases. Per germline, CDR1 KGHDR and CDR2 SFDVKD. The ends lost 7 bases at V and 5 bases at J; junction bases unmatched: 15. The CDR3 runs to 16 residues.

Written as DNA, the CDR3 is TGTGCCAGCAGCCAGGCGTATCGTGCTAGCGGGAGAGGGGGCTCCCAAGAGACCCAGTACTTC. It yields the protein CASSQAYRASGRGGSQETQYF. V is TRBV14 and J is TRBJ2-5; 10 nucleotides agree with TRBD2. This CDR3 comprises 21 residues. V trimming: 3 bases; J trimming: 1 base; junction bases outside the gene matches: 20. From germline, CDR1 is SGHDN and CDR2 FVKESK.

The DNA for the CDR3 is TGTGCCAGCAGAGCCAGGGACACTGACACTGAAGCTTTCTTT. Translated, it gives CASRARDTDTEAFF. This rearrangement joins TRBV9 to TRBJ1-1, with TRBD1 as a possible D gene (6 bases). Between the trimmed V and J ends, which lost 5 bases and 3 bases, there was a span of 14 bases. Germline CDR1 and CDR2: SGDLS and YYNGEE. The CDR3 length is 14 residues.

This clone showed up just once. The chain uses TRBV27 and TRBJ1-1; D remains ambiguous. Looked up from germline, CDR1 is MNHEY and CDR2 is SMNVEV (reference sequence). V lost 2 bases and J 4 bases, leaving 26 bases between the germline ends. The CDR3 contains 19 residues. This CDR3 is CASSLNSPQVTVRLTEAFF. CDR3 DNA sequence: TGTGCCAGCAGTTTAAATTCTCCGCAGGTTACGGTAAGGCTCACTGAAGCTTTCTTT.

This chain connects TRBV11-2 to TRBJ2-2; 8 bases match TRBD2. The CDR3 covers 16 residues. With V trimmed by 0 bases and J by 4 bases, 4 bases remained unmatched. The germline V gene encodes CDR1 SGHAT and CDR2 FQNNGV. CDR3 protein: CASSLEGGRPTGELFF. CDR3 in DNA: TGTGCCAGCAGCTTAGAGGGCGGGAGGCCCACCGGGGAGCTGTTTTTT.

This sequence joins TRBV5-4 and TRBJ2-5; D possibly corresponds to TRBD1 (5 bases). This CDR3 comprises 15 residues. V was clipped by 3 bases and J by 6 bases, with 18 bases between them. Germline-derived CDR1 and CDR2 are SGHNT and YYREEE (reference sequence). The CDR3 protein is CASSSTFDRRKTQYF. In DNA, the CDR3 is TGTGCCAGCAGCTCTACTTTTGACAGAAGGAAGACCCAGTACTTC.

This chain uses TRBV6-5 with TRBJ1-2; D is perhaps TRBD1 (6 bases). The CDR3 has 15 residues. V was clipped by 7 bases and J by 3 bases, with 18 bases between them. From germline, CDR1 is MNHEY and CDR2 SVGAGI. The CDR3 nucleotides read TGTGCCAGCAACAGGGAACAGACAACTGACTATGGCTACACCTTC. It encodes CASNREQTTDYGYTF.